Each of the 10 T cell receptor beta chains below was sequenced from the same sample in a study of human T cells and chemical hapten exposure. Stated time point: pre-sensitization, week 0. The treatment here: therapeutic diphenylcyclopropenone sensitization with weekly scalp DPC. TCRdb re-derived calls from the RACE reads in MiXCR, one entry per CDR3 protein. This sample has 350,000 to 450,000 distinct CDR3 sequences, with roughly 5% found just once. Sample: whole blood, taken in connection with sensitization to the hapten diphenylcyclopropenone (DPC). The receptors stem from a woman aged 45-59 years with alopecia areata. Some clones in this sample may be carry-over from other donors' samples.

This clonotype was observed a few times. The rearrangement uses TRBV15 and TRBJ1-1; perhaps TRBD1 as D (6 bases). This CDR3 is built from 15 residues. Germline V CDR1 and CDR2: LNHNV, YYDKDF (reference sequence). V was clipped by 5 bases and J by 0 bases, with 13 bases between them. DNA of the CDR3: TGTGCCACCAGCTGGCAGACAGGCCTGAACACTGAAGCTTTCTTT. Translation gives CATSWQTGLNTEAFF.

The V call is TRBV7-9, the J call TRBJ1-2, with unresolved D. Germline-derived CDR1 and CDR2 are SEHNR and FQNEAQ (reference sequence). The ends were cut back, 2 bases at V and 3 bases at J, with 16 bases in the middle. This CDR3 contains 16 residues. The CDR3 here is CASSLKGTGKDYGYTF. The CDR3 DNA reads TGTGCCAGCAGCTTAAAGGGAACGGGGAAGGACTATGGCTACACCTTC.

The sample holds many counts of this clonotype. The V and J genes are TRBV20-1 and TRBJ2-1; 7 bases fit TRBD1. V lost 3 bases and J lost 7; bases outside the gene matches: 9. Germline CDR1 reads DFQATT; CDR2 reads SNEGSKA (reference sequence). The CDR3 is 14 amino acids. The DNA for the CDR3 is TGCAGTGCTAGCAAGGGACAGTCGGGGAATGAGCAGTTCTTC. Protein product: CSASKGQSGNEQFF.

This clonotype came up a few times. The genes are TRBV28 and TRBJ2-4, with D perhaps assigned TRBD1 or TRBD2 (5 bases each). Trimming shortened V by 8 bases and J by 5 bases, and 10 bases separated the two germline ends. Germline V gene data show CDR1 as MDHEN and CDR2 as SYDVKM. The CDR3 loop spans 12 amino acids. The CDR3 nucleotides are TGTGCCAGCTCGGGGCTCCAAAACATTCAGTACTTC. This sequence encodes CASSGLQNIQYF.

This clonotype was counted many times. CDR3 sequence (DNA): TGTGCCAGCAGTGGGGGTTGGGAGCGGCGGGGGAACGAGCAGTACTTC. Translating gives CASSGGWERRGNEQYF. The chain joins TRBV6-1 to TRBJ2-7, with 7 bases matching TRBD2. Germline trimming cut 4 bases from V and 5 bases from J; bases unmatched to any gene: 14. This CDR3 spans 16 amino acids. From germline, CDR1 is MNHNS and CDR2 SASEGT.

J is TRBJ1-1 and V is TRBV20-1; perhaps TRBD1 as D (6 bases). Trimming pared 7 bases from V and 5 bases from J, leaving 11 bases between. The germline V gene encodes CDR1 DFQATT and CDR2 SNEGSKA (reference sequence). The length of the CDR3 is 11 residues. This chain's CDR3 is CSGEGGTEAFF. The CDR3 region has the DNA TGCAGTGGTGAGGGGGGGACTGAAGCTTTCTTT.

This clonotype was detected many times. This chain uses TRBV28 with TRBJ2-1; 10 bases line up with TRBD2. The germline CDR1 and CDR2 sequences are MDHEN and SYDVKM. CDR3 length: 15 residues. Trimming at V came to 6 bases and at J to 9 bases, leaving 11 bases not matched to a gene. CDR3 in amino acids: CASSPSGSSEGEQFF. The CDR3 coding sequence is TGTGCCAGCAGCCCTAGCGGGAGCTCCGAGGGTGAGCAGTTCTTC.

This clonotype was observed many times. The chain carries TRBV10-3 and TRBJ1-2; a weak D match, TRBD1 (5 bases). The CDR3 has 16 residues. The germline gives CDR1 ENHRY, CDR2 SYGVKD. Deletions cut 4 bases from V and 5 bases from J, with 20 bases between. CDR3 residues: CAISGPPGGAGYGYTF. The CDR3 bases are TGTGCCATCAGTGGCCCCCCGGGAGGGGCAGGATATGGCTACACCTTC.

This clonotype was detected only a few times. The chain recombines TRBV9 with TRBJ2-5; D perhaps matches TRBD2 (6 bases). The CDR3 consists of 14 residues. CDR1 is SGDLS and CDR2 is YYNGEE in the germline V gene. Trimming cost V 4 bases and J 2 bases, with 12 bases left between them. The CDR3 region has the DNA TGTGCCAGCAGCCCCTCCGGGGGTCAAGAGACCCAGTACTTC. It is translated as CASSPSGGQETQYF.

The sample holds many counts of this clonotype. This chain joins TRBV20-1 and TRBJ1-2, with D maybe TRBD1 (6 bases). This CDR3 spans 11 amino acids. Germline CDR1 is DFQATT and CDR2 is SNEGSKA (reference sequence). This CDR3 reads CTQGQGDGYTF. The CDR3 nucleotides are TGCACCCAGGGACAAGGAGATGGCTACACCTTC.